Listed below are T cell receptor beta chains from one sample, sequenced in a study of cytomegalovirus exposure and HLA in healthy donors. The table came from immunoSEQ multiplex PCR; TCRdb's copy has only in-frame clones and leaves some out. The sample has approximately 150,000 clones; more than 70% are singletons. Material for sequencing was PBMCs. Every receptor here comes from a male donor in good health and CMV-seronegative. The CDR3 runs from the conserved cysteine through the conserved F or W. The D gene is left open where the match is weak. Size is omitted from some rows. Given values are once, few, many or a class for expanded clones.

d_call	v_call	clone_size	cdr3_length	j_call	cdr3_aa	cdr3_nt
.	TRBV7-3	.	12	TRBJ2-1	CASSRVPNEQFF	TGTGCCAGCAGCCGCGTGCCCAATGAGCAGTTCTTC
.	TRBV2	.	13	TRBJ1-1	CARLGAGGTEAFF	TGTGCCAGGTTGGGGGCAGGCGGCACTGAAGCTTTCTTT
.	TRBV7-3	.	15	TRBJ2-2	CASSLQGTNTGELFF	TGTGCCAGCAGCTTGCAGGGTACGAACACCGGGGAGCTGTTTTTT
TRBD1	TRBV10-3	few	14	TRBJ1-1	CAISMGQGATEAFF	TGTGCCATCAGCATGGGACAGGGGGCTACTGAAGCTTTCTTT
.	TRBV18	.	16	TRBJ1-4	CASSPEIKRAYPGLFF	TGTGCCAGCTCACCAGAGATAAAGAGGGCCTACCCGGGGCTGTTTTTT
.	TRBV5-1	.	15	TRBJ1-5	CASSLFYGGNQPQHF	TGCGCCAGCAGCTTGTTTTACGGGGGCAATCAGCCCCAGCATTTT
TRBD1	TRBV7-2	.	13	TRBJ2-1	CASSLEGTVGQFF	TGTGCCAGCAGCTTAGAGGGGACAGTCGGGCAGTTCTTC
TRBD2	TRBV27	.	13	TRBJ2-7	CASSLFPSGNQYF	TGTGCCAGCAGTTTATTCCCTAGCGGTAATCAGTACTTC
TRBD1	TRBV15	few	17	TRBJ2-3	CATSSDTTGVHTDTQYF	TGTGCCACCAGCAGTGACACCACAGGGGTACACACAGATACGCAGTATTTT
TRBD2	TRBV4-3	.	14	TRBJ2-1	CASSSSGRYNEQFF	TGCGCCAGCAGTTCTAGCGGGAGGTACAATGAGCAGTTCTTC
.	TRBV7-8	.	13	TRBJ1-1	CASSQFSDTEAFF	TGTGCCAGCAGCCAGTTTAGCGACACTGAAGCTTTCTTT
TRBD1	TRBV7-9	.	16	TRBJ2-1	CASSILPGQGVGEQFF	TGTGCCAGCAGCATCCTACCGGGACAGGGGGTGGGTGAGCAGTTCTTC
TRBD1	TRBV10-3	few	16	TRBJ1-2	CAISPSGQGGDYGYTF	TGTGCCATCAGTCCCAGCGGACAGGGAGGTGACTATGGCTACACCTTC